This T cell receptor (beta chain) derives from a study of cytomegalovirus exposure and HLA in healthy donors. Study-wide context: HLA-typed donors contributed some 83 million unique TCRs, which were held in an early data release.

Donors counted as nominally healthy when sampled, yet unrecorded immune exposures were likely. Germline V gene sequence: CDR1 MGHRA, CDR2 YSYEKL. CDR3 length: 15 residues. V was pared by 0 bases and J by 12 bases, with 12 bases of the junction left unmatched. A multiplex PCR was run with 60 Vbeta primers and 13 Jbeta primers. Produced via immunoSEQ multiplex PCR; TCRdb's table is partial and in-frame only. The sample includes around 200,000 clones, almost 85% of them seen just once. This TCR derives from a woman aged 45-65 years in good health and CMV-seronegative. Input material: PBMCs. V usage is TRBV4-1 and J usage is TRBJ1-2; 8 bases line up with TRBD1. Written as DNA, the CDR3 is TGCGCCAGCAGCCAAGAAGTTGACAGGGGTATTAGCAACACCTTC. Its protein product is CASSQEVDRGISNTF.